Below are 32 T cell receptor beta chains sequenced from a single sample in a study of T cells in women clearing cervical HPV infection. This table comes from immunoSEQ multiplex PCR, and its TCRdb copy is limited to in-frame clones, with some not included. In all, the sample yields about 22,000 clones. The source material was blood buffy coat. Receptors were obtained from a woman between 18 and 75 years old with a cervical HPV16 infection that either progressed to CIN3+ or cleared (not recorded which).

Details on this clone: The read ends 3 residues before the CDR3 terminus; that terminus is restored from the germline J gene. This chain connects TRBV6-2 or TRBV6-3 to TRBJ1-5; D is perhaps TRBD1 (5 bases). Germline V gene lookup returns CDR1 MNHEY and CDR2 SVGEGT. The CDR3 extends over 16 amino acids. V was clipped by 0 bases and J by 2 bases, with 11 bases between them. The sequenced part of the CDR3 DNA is TGTGCCAGCAGTTACTCGACGAGGGGCGGCAATCAGCCC. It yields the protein CASSYSTRGGNQP. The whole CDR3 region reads CASSYSTRGGNQPQHF.

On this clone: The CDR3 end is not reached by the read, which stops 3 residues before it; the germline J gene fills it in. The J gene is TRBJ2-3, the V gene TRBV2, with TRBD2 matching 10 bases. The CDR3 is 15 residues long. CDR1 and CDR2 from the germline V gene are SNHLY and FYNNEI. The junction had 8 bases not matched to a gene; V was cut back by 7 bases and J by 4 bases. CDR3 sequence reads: CASKGSSGRPDTQYF. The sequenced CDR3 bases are TGTGCCAGCAAGGGATCTAGCGGGAGACCAGATACG.

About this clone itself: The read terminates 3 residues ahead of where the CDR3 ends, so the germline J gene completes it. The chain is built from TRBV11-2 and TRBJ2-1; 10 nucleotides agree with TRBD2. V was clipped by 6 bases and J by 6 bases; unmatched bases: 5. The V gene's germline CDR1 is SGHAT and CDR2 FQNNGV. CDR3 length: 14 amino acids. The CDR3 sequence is CASSSRTSGNEQFF. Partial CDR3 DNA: TGTGCCAGCAGTTCGCGGACTAGCGGCAATGAG.

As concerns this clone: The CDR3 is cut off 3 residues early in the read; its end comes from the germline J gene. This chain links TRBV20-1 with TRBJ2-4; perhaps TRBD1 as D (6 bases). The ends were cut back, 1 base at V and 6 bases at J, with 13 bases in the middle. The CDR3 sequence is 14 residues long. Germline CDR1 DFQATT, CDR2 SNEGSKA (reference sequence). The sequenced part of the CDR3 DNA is TGCAGTGCTAGAGGTCAGGACAGTCTAAACATT. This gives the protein CSARGQDSLNI. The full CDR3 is CSARGQDSLNIQYF.

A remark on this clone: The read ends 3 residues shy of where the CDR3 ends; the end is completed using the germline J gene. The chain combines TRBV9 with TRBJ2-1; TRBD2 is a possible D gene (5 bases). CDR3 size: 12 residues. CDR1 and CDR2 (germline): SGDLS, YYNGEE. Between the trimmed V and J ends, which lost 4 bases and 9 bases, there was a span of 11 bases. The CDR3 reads CASSPGEREQFF. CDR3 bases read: TGTGCCAGCAGCCCCGGGGAGCGTGAG.

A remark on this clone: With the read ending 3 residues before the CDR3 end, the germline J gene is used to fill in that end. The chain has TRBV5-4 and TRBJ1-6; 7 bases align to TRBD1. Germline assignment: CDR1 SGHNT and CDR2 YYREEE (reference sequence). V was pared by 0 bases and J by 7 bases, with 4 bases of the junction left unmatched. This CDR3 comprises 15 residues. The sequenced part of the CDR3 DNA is TGTGCCAGCAGCTTGGGCAGGGGGAGGAATTCACCC. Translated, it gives CASSLGRGRNSP. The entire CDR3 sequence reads CASSLGRGRNSPLHF.

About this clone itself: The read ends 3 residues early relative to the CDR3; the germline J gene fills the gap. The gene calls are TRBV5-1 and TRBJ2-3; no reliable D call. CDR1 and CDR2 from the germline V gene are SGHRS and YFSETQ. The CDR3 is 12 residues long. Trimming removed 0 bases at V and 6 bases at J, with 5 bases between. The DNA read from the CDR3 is TGCGCCAGCAGCTTGGTCGGGGATACG. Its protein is CASSLVGDT. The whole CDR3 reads CASSLVGDTQYF.

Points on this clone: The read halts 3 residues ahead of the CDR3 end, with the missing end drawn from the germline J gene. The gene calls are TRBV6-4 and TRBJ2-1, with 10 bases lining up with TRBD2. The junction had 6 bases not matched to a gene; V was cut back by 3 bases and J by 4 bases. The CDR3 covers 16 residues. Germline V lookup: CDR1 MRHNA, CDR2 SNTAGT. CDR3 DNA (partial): TGTGCCAGCAGTGATTTCTCTAGCGGGAGTTACAATGAG. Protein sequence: CASSDFSSGSYNE. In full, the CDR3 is CASSDFSSGSYNEQFF.

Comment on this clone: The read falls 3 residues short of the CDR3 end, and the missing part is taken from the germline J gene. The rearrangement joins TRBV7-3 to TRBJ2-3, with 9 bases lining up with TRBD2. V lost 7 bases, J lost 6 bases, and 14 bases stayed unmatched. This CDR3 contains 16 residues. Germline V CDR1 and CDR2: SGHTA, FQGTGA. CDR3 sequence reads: CASTLRRAGGTDTQYF. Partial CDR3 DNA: TGTGCCAGCACCCTGAGGCGAGCGGGAGGAACCGATACG.

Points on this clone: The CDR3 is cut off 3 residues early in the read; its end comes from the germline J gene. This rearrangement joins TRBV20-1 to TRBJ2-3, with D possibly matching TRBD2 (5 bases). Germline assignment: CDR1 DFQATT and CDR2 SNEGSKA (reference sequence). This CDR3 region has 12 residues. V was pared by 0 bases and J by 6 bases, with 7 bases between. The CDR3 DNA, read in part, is TGCAGTGCTAGAGATTCGGGGGATACG. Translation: CSARDSGDT. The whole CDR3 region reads CSARDSGDTQYF.

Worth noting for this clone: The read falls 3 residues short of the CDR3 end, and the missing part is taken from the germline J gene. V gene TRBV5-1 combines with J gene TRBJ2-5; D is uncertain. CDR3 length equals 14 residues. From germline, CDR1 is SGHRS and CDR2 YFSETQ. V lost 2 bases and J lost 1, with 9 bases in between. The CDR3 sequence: CASSLFRSQETQYF. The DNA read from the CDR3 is TGCGCCAGCAGCTTATTCAGGAGCCAAGAGACC.

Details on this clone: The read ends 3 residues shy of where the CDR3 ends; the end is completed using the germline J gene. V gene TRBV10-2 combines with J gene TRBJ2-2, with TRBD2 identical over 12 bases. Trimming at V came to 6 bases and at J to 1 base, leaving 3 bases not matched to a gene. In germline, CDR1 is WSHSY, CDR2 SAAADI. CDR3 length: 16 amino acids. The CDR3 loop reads CASRRLAGENTGELFF. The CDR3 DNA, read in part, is TGCGCCAGCAGGAGACTAGCGGGGGAGAACACCGGGGAG.

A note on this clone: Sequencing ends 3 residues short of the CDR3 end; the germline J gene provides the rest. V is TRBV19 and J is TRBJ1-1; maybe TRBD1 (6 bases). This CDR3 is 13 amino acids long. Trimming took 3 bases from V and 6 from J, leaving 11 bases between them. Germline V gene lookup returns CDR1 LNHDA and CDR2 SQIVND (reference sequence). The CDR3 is CASSITGTAEAFF. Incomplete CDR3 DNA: TGTGCCAGTAGTATTACAGGGACCGCTGAA.

CDR3 bases read: TGTGCCAGCTCCCCAAGGAAGGGGGCCTACGAG. Its translation: CASSPRKGAYE. Given in full, the CDR3 is CASSPRKGAYEQYF. J is TRBJ2-7 and V is TRBV18, with TRBD1 as a possible D gene (6 bases). Coverage ceases 3 residues before the CDR3 finishes, and the germline J gene fills in the end. CDR1 is KGHSH, CDR2 LQKENI, per germline. The CDR3 covers 14 residues. Between the trimmed V and J ends, which lost 6 bases and 2 bases, there was a span of 14 bases. Together with reference TRBV18 and TRBJ2-7, the CDR3 gives the full variable domain: NAGVMQNPRHLVRRRGQEARLRCSPMKGHSHVYWYRQLPEEGLKFMVYLQKENIIDESGMPKERFSAEFPKEGPSILRIQQVVRGDSAAYFCASSPRKGAYEQYFGPGTRLTVT.

The CDR3 sequence is CASSFQGSNQPQHF. The CDR3 DNA, read in part, is TGTGCCAGCAGTTTCCAGGGAAGCAATCAGCCC. The gene calls are TRBV12-3 or TRBV12-4 and TRBJ1-5; D perhaps matches TRBD1 (5 bases). The CDR3 end falls 3 residues outside the read, so it is completed with the germline J gene. Trimming cost V 3 bases and J 1 base, with 7 bases left between them. The CDR3 is 14 amino acids.

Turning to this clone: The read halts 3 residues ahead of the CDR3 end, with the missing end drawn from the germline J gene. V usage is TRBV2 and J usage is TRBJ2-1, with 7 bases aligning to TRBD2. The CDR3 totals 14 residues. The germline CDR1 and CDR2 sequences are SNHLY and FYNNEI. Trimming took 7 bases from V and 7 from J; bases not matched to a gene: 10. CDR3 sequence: CASKAGAGVNEQFF. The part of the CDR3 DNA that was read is TGTGCCAGCAAGGCGGGAGCTGGTGTTAATGAG.

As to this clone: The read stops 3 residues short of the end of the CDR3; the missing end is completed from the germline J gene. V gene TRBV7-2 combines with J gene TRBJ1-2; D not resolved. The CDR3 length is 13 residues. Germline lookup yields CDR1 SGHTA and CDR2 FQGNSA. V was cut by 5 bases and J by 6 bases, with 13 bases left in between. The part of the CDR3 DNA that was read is TGTGCCAGCAGCCCCCTTGGGCAGGATGGC. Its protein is CASSPLGQDG. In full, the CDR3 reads CASSPLGQDGYTF.

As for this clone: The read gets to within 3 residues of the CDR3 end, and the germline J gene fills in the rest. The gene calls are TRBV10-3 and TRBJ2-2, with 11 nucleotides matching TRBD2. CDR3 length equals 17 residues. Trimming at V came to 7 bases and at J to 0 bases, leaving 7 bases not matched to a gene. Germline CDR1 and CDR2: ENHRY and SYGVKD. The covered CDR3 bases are TGTGCCATCAATCGGCTAGCGGGGGGCTCGAACACCGGGGAG. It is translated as CAINRLAGGSNTGE. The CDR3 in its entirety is CAINRLAGGSNTGELFF.

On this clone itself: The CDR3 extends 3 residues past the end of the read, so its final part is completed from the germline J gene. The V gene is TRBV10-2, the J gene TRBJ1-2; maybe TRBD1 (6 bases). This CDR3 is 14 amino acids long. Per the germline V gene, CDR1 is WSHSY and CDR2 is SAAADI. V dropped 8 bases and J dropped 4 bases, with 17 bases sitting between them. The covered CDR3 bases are TGCGCCAGCCAAGGCAGGGGAGTATTCTATGGC. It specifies CASQGRGVFYG. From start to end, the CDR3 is CASQGRGVFYGYTF.

CDR3 DNA, as far as it was read: TGTGCCAGCAGCGCGGAACAGGGCTACGAG. This gives the protein CASSAEQGYE. The complete CDR3 sequence is CASSAEQGYEQYF. V usage is TRBV7-6 and J usage is TRBJ2-7; weak D call: TRBD1 (6 bases). The read ends 3 residues early relative to the CDR3; the germline J gene fills the gap. The CDR3 extends over 13 amino acids. With 5 bases removed from V and 3 bases from J, the gap between germline ends came to 11 bases. The germline V gene has CDR1 SGHVS and CDR2 FNYEAQ. The full variable domain, in which reference TRBV7-6 and TRBJ2-7 provide the parts outside the CDR3, is GAGVSQSPRYKVTKRGQDVALRCDPISGHVSLYWYRQALGQGPEFLTYFNYEAQQDKSGLPNDRFSAERPEGSISTLTIQRTEQRDSAMYRCASSAEQGYEQYFGPGTRLTVT.

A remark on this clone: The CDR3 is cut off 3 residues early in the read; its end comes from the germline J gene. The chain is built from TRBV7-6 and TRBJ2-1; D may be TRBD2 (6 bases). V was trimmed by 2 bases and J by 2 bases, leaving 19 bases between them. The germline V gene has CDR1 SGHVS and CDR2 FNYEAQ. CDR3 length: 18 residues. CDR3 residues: CASSLYISASVTYNEQFF. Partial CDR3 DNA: TGTGCCAGCAGCTTATACATCTCGGCTAGCGTGACCTACAATGAG. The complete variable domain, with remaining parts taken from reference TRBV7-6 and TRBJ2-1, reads GAGVSQSPRYKVTKRGQDVALRCDPISGHVSLYWYRQALGQGPEFLTYFNYEAQQDKSGLPNDRFSAERPEGSISTLTIQRTEQRDSAMYRCASSLYISASVTYNEQFFGPGTRLTVL.

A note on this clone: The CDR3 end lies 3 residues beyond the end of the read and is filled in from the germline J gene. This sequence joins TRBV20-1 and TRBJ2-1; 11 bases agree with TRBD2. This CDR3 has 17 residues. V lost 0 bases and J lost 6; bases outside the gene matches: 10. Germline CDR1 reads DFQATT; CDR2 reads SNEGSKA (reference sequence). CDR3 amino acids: CSAREGHFSGGANEQFF. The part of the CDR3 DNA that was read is TGCAGTGCTAGAGAGGGCCATTTTAGCGGGGGGGCCAATGAG.

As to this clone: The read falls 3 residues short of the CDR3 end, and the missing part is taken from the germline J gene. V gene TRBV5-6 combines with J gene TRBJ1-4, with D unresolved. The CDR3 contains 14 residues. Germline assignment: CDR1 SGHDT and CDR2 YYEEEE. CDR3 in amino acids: CASSLYQDHSPLFF. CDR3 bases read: TGTGCCAGCAGCTTGTACCAGGATCATTCACCA.

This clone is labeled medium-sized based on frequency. The DNA read from the CDR3 is TGTGCCAGCAGCTTACTAGCGGGAGGGGGTGCCGGGGAG. Translated, it gives CASSLLAGGGAGE. The entire CDR3 is CASSLLAGGGAGELFF. The chain combines TRBV7-3 with TRBJ2-2; TRBD2 agrees at 12 bases. The read ends 3 residues early relative to the CDR3; the germline J gene fills the gap. Germline V CDR1 and CDR2: SGHTA, FQGTGA. Unmatched junction bases numbered 4, after V lost 2 bases and J lost 6 bases. The CDR3 is 16 amino acids.

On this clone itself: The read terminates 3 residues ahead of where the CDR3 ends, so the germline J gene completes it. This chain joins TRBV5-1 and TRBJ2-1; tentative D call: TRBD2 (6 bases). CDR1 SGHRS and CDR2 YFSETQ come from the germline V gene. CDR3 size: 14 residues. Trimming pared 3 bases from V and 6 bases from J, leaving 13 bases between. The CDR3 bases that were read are TGCGCCAGCAGCTCCGCGGGATGGGCCAATGAG. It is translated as CASSSAGWANE. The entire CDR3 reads CASSSAGWANEQFF.

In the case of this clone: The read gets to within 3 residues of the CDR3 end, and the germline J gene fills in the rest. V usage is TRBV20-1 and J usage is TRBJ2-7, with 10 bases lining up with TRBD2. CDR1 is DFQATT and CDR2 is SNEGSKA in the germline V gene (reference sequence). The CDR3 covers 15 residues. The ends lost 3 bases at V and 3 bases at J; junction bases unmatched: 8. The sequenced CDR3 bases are TGCAGTGCTAGTCCCCTACTAGCGGGAAGCTACGAG. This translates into CSASPLLAGSYE. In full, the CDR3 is CSASPLLAGSYEQYF.

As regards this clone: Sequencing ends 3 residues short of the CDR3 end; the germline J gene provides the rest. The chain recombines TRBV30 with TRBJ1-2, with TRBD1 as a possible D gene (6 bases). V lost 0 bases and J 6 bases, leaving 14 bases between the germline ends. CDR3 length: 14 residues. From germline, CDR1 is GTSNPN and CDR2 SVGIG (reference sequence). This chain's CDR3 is CAWSVVRQGHGYTF. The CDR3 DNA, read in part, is TGTGCCTGGAGTGTTGTTCGTCAGGGGCATGGC.

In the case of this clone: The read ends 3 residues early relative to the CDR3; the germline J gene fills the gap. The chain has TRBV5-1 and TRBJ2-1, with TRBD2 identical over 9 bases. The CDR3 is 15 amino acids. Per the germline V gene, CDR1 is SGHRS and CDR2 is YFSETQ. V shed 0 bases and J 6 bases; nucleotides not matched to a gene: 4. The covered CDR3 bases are TGCGCCAGCAGCTTGGCCAGCGGGGGGCCCAATGAG. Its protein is CASSLASGGPNE. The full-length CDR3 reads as CASSLASGGPNEQFF.

The CDR3 is CASSIELGLLHNEQFF. The sequenced part of the CDR3 DNA is TGTGCCAGTAGTATAGAACTTGGGCTCCTCCACAATGAG. This chain uses TRBV19 with TRBJ2-1; the D is unclear. The read halts 3 residues ahead of the CDR3 end, with the missing end drawn from the germline J gene. The V end was cut by 0 bases, the J end by 5 bases, with 14 bases between. Germline CDR1 reads LNHDA; CDR2 reads SQIVND (reference sequence). This CDR3 spans 16 amino acids.

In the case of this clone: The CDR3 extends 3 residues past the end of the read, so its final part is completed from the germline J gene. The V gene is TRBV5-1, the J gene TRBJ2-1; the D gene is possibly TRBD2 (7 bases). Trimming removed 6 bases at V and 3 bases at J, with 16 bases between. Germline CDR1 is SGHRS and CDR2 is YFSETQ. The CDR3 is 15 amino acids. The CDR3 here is CASNAWEGVYNEQFF. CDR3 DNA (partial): TGCGCCAGCAATGCATGGGAGGGGGTCTACAATGAG.

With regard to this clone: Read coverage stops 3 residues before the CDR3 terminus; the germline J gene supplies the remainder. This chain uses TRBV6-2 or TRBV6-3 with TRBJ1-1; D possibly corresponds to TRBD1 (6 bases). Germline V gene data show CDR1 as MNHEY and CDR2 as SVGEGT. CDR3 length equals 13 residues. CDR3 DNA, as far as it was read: TGTGCCAGCAGTCCGACGGGACATCGACAT. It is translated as CASSPTGHRH. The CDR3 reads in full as CASSPTGHRHAFF.

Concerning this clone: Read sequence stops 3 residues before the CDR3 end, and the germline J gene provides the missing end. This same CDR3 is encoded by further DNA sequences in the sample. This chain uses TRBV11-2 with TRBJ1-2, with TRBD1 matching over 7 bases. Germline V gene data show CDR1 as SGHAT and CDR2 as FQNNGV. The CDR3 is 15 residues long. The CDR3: CASSLVALQGFGYTF. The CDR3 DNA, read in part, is TGTGCCAGCAGCTTAGTCGCTCTACAGGGGTTTGGA.